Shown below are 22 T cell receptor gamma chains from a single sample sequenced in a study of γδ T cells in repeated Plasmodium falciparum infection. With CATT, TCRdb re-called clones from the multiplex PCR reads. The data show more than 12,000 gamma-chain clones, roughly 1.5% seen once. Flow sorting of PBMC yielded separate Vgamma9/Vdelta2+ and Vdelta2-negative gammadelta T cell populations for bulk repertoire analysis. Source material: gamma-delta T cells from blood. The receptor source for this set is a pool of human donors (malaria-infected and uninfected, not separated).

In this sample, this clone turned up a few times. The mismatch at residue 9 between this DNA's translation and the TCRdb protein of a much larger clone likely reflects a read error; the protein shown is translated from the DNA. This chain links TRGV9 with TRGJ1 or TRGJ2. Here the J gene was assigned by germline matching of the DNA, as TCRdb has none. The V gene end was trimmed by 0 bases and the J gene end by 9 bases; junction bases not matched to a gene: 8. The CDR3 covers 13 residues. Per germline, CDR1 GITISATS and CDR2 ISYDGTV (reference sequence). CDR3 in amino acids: CALWEVSNCKKLF. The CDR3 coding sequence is TGTGCCTTGTGGGAGGTGTCGAATTGTAAGAAACTCTTT.

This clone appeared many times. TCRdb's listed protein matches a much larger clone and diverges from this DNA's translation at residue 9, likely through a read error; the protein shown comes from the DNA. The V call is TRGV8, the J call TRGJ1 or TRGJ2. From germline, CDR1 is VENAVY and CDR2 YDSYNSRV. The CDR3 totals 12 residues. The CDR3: CATWPQRYRKLF. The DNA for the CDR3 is TGTGCCACCTGGCCTCAGCGGTATAGGAAACTCTTT.

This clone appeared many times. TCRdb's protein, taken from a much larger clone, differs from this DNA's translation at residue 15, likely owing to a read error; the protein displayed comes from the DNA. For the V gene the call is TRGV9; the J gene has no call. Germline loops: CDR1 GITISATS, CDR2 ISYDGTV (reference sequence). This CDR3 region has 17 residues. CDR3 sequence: CALWEVLGIGNYYKELF. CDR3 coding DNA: TGTGCCTTGTGGGAGGTGCTTGGGATAGGAAATTATTATAAGGAACTCTTT.

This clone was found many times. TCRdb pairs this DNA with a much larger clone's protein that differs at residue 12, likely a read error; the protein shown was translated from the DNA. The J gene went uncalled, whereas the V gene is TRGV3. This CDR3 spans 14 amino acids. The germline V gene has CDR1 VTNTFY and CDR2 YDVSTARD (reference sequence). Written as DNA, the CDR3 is TGTGCCACCTGGGACAGGCCGCAATCGTTTAAGGAACTCTTT. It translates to CATWDRPQSFKELF.

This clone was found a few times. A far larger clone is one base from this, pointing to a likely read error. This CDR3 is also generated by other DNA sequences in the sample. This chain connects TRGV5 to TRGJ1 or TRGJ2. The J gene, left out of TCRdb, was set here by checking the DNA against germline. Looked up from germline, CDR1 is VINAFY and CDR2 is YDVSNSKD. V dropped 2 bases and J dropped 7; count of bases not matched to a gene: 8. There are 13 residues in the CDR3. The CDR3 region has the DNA TGTGCCACCTGGGACACGTTTTACTATAAGAAACTCTTT. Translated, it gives CATWDTFYYKKLF.

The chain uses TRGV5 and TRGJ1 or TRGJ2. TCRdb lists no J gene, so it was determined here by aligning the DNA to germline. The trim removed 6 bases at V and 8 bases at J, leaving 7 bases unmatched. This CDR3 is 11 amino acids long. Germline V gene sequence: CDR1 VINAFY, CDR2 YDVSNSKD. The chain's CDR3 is CATWTGNKKLF. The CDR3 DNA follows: TGTGCCACCTGGACGGGCAATAAGAAACTCTTT.

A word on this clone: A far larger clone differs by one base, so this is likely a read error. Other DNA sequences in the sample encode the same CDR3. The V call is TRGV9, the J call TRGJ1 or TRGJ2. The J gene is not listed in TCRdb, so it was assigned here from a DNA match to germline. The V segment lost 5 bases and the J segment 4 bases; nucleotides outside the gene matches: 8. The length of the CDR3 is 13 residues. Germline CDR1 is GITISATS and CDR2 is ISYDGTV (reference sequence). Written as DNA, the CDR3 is TGTGCCTTGTGGGGACCCTACTATTATAAGAAACTCTTT. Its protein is CALWGPYYYKKLF.

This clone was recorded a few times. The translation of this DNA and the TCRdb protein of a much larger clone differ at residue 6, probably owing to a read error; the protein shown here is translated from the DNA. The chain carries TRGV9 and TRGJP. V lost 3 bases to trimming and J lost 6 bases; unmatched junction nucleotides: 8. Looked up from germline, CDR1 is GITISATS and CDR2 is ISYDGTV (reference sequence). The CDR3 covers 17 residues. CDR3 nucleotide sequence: TGTGCCTTGTGGGAGAGGGATCGAGAGTTGGGCAAAAAAATCAAGGTATTT. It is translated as CALWERDRELGKKIKVF.

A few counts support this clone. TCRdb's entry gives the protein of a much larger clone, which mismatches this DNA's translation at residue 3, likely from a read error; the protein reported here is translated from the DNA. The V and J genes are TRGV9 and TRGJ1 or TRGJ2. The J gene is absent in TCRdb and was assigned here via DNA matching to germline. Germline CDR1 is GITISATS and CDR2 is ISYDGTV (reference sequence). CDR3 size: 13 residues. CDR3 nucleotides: TGTGCCTCGTGGGAGAGCGGCGGTTATAAGAAACTCTTT. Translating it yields CASWESGGYKKLF.

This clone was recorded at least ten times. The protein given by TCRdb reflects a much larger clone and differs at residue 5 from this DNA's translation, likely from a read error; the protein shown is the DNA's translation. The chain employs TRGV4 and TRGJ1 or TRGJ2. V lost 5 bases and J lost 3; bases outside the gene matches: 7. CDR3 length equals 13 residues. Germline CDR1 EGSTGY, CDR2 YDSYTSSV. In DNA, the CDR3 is TGTGCCACCTGGGGTAGAGGTTATTATAAGAAACTCTTT. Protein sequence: CATWGRGYYKKLF.

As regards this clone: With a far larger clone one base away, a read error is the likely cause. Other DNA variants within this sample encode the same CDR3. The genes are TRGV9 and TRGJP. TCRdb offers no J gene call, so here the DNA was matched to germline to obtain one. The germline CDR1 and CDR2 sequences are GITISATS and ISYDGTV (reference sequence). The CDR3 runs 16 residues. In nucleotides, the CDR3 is TGTGCCTTATGGGAGGCAATTGGGTTGGGCAAAAAAATCAAGGTATTT. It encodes CALWEAIGLGKKIKVF.

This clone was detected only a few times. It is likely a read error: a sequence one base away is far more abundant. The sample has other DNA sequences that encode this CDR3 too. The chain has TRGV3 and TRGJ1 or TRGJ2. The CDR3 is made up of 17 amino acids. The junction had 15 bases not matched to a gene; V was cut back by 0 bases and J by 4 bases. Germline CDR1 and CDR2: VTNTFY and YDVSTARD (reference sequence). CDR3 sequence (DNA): TGTGCCACCTGGGACAGGCGCGGGCTGTTGGGATATTATAAGAAACTCTTT. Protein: CATWDRRGLLGYYKKLF.

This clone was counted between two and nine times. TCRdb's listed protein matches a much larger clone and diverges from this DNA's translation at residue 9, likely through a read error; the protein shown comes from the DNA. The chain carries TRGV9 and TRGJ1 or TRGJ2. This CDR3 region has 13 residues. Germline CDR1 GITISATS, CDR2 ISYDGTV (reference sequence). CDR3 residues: CALWDPFYHKKLF. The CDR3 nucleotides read TGTGCCTTGTGGGATCCTTTTTATCATAAGAAACTCTTT.

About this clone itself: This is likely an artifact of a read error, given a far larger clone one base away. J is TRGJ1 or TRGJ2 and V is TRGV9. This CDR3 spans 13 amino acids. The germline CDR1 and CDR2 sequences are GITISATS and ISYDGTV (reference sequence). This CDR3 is CALWHHWDYKKLF. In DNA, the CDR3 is TGTGCCTTGTGGCACCACTGGGATTATAAGAAGCTCTTT.

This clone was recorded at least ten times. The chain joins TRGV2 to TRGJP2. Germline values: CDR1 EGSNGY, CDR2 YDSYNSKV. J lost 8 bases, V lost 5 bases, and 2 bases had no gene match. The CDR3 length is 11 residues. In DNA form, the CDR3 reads TGTGCCACCTGGGGAGATTGGATCAAGACGTTT. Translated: CATWGDWIKTF.

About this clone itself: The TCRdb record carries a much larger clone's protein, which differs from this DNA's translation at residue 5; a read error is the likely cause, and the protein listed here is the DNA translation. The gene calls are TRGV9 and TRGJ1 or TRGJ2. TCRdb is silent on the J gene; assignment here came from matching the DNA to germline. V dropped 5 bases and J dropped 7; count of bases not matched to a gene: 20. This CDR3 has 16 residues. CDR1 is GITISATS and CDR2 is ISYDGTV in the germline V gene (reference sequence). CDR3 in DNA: TGTGCCTTGTGGGGGGCCCCGCCTGGTTATTGGTATAAGAAACTCTTT. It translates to CALWGAPPGYWYKKLF.

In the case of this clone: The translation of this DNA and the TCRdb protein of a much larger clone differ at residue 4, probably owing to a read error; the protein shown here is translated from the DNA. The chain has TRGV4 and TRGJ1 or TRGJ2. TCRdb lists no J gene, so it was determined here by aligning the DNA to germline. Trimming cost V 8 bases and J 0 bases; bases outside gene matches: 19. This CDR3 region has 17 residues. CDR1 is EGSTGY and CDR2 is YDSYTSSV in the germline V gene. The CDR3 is CATLEVSKSENYYKKLF. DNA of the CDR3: TGTGCCACCTTGGAAGTGAGTAAGAGCGAGAATTATTATAAGAAACTCTTT.

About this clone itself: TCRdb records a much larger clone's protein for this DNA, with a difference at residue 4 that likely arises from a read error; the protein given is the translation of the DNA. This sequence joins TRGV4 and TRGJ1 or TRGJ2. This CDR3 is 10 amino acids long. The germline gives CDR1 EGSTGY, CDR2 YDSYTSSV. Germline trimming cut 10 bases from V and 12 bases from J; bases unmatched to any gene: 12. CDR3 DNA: TGTGCCACGGGTTACCGTTGGAAACTCTTT. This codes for CATGYRWKLF.

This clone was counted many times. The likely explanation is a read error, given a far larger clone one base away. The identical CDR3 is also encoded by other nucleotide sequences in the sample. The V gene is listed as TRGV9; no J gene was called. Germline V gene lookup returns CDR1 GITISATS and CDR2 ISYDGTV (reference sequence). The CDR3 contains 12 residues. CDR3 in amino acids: CALWVRVGFKIF. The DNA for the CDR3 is TGTGCCTTGTGGGTCCGGGTGGGGTTCAAGATATTC.

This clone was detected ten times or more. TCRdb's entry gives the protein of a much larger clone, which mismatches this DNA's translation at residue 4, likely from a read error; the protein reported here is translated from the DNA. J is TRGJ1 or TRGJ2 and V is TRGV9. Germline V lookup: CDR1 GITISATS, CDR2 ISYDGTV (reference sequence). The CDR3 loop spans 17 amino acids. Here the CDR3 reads CALREVLGIGNYYKKLF. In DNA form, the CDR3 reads TGTGCCTTGCGGGAGGTGCTTGGGATAGGAAATTATTATAAGAAACTCTTT.

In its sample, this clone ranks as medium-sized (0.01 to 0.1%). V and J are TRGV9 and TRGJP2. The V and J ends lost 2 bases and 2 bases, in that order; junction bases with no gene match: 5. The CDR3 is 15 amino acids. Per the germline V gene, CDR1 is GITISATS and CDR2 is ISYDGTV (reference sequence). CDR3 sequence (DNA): TGTGCCTTGTGGGAGGCGGGGAGTAGTGATTGGATCAAGACGTTT. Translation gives CALWEAGSSDWIKTF.

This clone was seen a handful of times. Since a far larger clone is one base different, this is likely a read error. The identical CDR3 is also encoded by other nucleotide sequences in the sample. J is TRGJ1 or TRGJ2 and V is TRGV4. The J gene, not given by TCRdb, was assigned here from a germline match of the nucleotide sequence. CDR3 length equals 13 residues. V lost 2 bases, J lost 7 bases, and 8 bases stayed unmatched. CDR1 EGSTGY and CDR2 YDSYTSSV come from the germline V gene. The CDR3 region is CATWDVAYYKKLF. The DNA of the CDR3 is TGTGCCACCTGGGATGTAGCTTACTATAAGAAACTCTTT.